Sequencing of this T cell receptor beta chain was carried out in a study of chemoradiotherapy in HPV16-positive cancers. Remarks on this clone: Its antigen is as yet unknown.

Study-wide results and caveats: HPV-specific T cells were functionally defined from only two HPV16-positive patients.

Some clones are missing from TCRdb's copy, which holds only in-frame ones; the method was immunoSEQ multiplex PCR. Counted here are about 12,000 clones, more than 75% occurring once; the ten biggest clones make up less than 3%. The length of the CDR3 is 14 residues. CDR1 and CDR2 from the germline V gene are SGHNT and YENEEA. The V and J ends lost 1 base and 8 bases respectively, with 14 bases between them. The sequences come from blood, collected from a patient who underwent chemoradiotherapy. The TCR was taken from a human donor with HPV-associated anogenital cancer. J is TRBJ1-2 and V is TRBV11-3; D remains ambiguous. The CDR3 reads CASSLGRLSKGYTF. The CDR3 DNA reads TGTGCCAGCAGCTTAGGACGGCTATCTAAGGGCTACACCTTC.